This T cell receptor (beta chain) was sequenced for a study of blood T cell repertoires in COVID-19. Turning to the study itself: The samples span acute and convalescent COVID-19 from the United States, Italy and Spain.

V gave up 4 bases and J gave up 7 bases; unmatched junction bases: 3. Germline assignment: CDR1 LGHDT and CDR2 YNNKEL (reference sequence). The CDR3 consists of 12 residues. As processed by the authors: For nucleated cells, counts were estimated from reference gene primer amplification. This table comes from immunoSEQ multiplex PCR, and its TCRdb copy is limited to in-frame clones, with some not included. From that table come the V and J calls and clone size; the DNA was used to work out D and trimming. The table shows approximately 470,000 clones, with 80% to 90% occurring only once. The receptor was isolated from a human donor in a cohort sampled during active COVID-19. The chain has TRBV3-1 (or the pseudogene TRBV3-2) and TRBJ2-7, with TRBD1 matching over 8 bases. Specimen: peripheral blood. CDR3 residues: CASSRGQGEQYF. DNA of the CDR3: TGTGCCAGCAGCCGCGGACAGGGAGAGCAGTACTTC.